Sequencing of this T cell receptor beta chain was carried out in a study of cytomegalovirus exposure and HLA in healthy donors. Primers for the PCR totalled 60 Vbeta and 13 Jbeta. Assay used: immunoSEQ multiplex PCR; TCRdb lists only in-frame clones, some missing. The sample comprises some 150,000 clones, roughly 80% of which are singletons, and around 10% rests with the top ten. A remark on this clone: Its target is unknown.

The CDR3 has 15 residues. V trimming: 3 bases; J trimming: 4 bases; junction bases outside the gene matches: 0. Per the germline V gene, CDR1 is LNHDA and CDR2 is SQIVND (reference sequence). Points from the study as a whole: Analyses of presence and absence presupposed an approximately uniform sequencing depth across donors. Later analysis found that TCR beta chains associated with HLA were more clonally expanded than other, equally common chains. Highly shared variants forming one cluster were likely a sequencing artifact. Later, an analysis found that common viral pathogens appeared to be linked with several of the most significant clusters.

Sequencing was done on a sample of PBMCs. This TCR was sampled from a man in his forties or fifties in good health and CMV-seropositive. The chain carries TRBV19 and TRBJ2-1, with TRBD2 identical over 13 bases. CDR3 DNA: TGTGCCAGTAGTATGACTAGCGGGGGGTACAATGAGCAGTTCTTC. It is translated as CASSMTSGGYNEQFF.